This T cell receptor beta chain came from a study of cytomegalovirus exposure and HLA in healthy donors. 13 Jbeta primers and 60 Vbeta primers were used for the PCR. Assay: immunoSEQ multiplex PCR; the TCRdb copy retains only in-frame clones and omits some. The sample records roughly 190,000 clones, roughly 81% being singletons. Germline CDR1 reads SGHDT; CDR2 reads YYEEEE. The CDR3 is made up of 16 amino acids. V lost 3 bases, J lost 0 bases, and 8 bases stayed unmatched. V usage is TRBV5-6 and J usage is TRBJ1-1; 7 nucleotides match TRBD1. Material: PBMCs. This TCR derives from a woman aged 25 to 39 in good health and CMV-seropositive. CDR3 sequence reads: CASSWRDRPLNTEAFF. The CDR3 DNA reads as TGTGCCAGCAGCTGGAGGGACAGACCATTGAACACTGAAGCTTTCTTT.